The TCR beta chain described here comes from a study of monozygotic twins with inflammatory bowel disease. PCR of TCRalpha and TCRbeta cDNA was nested, with two rounds of approximately 17 and 9 cycles. TCRdb re-called the 5' RACE reads and shows each CDR3 protein once, DNA omitted. The sample table sets out a few hundred thousand distinct CDR3 sequences. The source material was blood. This sequence originates from a human donor with ulcerative colitis or Crohn's disease, or a healthy co-twin of an affected twin (not recorded which).

Here the CDR3 reads CASSPTGIYEQYF. V usage is TRBV5-1 and J usage is TRBJ2-7; the D call of TRBD1 rests on TCRdb alone, since no DNA is present to check it. The CDR3 contains 13 residues. CDR1 SGHRS and CDR2 YFSETQ come from the germline V gene.